The rows below give T cell receptor beta chains drawn from one sample of a study of blood T cell repertoires in COVID-19. The table came from immunoSEQ multiplex PCR; TCRdb's copy has only in-frame clones and leaves some out. The sample has more than 250,000 clones, 70% to 90% seen once. Specimen: PBMCs or T cells enriched from blood (not recorded which). These receptors were taken from a man aged 25-40 years who had recovered from COVID-19. Both conserved end residues are part of each CDR3.

CDR3 protein	J gene	V gene
CASSGSLVDTQYF	TRBJ2-3	TRBV5-1
CASSLLRSGTKYGYTF	TRBJ1-2	TRBV7-8
CASSQDWDNSGNTIYF	TRBJ1-3	TRBV4-3
CASSSPPGTSRSDTQYF	TRBJ2-3	TRBV19
CASSYRGFSAEKLFF	TRBJ1-4	TRBV6-5
CASSPRQGAKDTQYF	TRBJ2-3	TRBV18
CASSISSAVGALTDTQYF	TRBJ2-3	TRBV27
CASSQVRGGYTF	TRBJ1-2	TRBV3-1/TRBV3-2
CASSAGTGFSGYTF	TRBJ1-2	TRBV7-6
CAWSEGGGGETQYF	TRBJ2-5	TRBV30
CASSQWGGNTGELFF	TRBJ2-2	TRBV19
CASSQTGTVRGGELFF	TRBJ2-2	TRBV3-1/TRBV3-2
CASSQDHVFGGGRTGELFF	TRBJ2-2	TRBV3-1/TRBV3-2
CASSPGQGRFGNTIYF	TRBJ1-3	TRBV18
CASSRTQNTEAFF	TRBJ1-1	TRBV19
CASSYYSNQPQHF	TRBJ1-5	TRBV6-2/TRBV6-3
CASSPFEGTGLPRPYGYTF	TRBJ1-2	TRBV5-8
CASSLSSGGTLGGSLHF	TRBJ1-6	TRBV5-1
CASSPPELAYRGGYTF	TRBJ1-2	TRBV18